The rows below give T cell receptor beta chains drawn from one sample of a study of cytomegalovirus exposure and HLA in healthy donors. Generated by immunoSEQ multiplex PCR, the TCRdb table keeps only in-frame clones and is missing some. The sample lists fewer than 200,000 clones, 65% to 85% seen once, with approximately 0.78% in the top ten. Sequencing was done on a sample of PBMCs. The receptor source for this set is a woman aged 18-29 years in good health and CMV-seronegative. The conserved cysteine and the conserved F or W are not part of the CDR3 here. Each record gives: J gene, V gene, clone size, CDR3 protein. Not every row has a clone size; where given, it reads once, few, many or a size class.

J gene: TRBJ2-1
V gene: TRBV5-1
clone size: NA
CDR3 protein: ASSFGTAGGYEQF

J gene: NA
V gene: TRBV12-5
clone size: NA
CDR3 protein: ASGSGFSGDEQY

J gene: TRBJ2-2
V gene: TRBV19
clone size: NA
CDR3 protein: ASGGQGGYNTGELF

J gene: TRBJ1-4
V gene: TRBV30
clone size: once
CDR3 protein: AFRGSTNEKLF

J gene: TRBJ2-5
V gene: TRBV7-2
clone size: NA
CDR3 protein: ASSWGRGGPSQETQY

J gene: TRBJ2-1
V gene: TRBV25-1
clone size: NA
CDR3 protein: ASSGGTLQEF

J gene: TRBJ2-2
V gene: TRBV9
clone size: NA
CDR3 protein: ASSVSSGGGQGVSGELF

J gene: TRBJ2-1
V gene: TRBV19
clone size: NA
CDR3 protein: ASSMVGLAGGKVEQF

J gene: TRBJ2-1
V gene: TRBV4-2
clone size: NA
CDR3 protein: ASSQEDRGDNEQF

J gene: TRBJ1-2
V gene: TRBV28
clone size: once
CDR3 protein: ASSLLGGITGAQLYT

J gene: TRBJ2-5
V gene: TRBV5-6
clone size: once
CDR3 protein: ASSIKTSGRVAQY

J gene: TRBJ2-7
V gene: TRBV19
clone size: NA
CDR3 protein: ASSNQTGPNSYEQY

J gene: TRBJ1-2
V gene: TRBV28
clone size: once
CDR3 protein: ASRERNGYT

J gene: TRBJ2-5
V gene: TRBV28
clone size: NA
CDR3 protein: ASSRDRVGVGETQY

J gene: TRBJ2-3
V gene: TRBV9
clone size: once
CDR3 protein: ASSAPYGQGRTDTQY

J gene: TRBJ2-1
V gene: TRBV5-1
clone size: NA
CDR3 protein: ASQKTSGSNEQF

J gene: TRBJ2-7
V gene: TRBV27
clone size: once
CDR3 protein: ASSQPYGQAGEQY

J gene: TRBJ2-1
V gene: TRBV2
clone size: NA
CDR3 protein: ASSLAGVGYNEQF

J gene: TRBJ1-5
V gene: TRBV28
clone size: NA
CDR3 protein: ASSPGGFGNQPQH

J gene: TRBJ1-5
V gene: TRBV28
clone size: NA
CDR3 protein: ASSPSENSNQPQH

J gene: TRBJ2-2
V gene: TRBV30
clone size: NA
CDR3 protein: AWSVRMGQRTGELF

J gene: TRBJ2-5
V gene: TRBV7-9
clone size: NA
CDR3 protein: ASSLQGGELGTQY

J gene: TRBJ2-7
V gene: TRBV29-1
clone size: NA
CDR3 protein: SVVNRGRPYEQY

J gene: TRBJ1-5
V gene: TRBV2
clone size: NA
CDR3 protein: ASQGYSNQPQH

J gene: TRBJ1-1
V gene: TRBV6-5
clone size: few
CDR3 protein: ASSYSGTGNTEAF

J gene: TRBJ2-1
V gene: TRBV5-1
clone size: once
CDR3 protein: ASSLTSSGNEQF

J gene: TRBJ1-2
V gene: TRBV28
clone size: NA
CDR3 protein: ASSLQGAGGYT

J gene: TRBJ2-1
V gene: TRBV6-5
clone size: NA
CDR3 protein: ASSYSRTGFHEQF

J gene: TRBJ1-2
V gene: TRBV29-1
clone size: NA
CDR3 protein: SVDVGANYGYT

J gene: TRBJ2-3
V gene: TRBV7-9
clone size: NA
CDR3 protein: ASSFLTTGGSTDTQY

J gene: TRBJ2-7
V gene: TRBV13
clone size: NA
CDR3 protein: ASSASYEQY

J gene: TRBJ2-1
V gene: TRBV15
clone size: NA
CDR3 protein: ATSGGAGEVHEQF

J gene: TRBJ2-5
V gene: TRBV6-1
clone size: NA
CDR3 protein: ASSARTAEETQY

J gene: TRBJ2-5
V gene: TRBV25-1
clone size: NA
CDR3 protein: ASSEWQGSTQETQY

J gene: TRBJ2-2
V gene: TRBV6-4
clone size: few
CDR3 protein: ASSDGSTGELF

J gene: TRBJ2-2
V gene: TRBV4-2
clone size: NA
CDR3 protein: ASSQERGGGTGELF

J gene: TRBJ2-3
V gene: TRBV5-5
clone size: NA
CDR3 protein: ASSLVTYGSREQY

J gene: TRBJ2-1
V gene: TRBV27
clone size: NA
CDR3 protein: ASRGLVFYNEQF

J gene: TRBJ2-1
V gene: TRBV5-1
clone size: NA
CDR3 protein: ASSLDLYQQF

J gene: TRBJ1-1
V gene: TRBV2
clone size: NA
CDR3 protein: ATGQDMNTEAF

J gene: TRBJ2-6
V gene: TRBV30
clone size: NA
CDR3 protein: AWRAWANVLT

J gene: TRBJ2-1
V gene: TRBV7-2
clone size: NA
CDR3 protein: ASSFYPPTDEQF

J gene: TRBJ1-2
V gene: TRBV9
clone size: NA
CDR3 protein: ASSDDRVGGYT

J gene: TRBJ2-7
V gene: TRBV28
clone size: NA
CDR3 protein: ASNILGQGHLYEQY

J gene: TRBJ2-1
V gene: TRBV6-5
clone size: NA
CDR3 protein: ASRKRQLARDEQF

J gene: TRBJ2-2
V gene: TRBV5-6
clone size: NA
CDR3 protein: ASSPGLTTGELF

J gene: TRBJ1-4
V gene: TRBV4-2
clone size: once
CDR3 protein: ASSQGIVSSTNEKLF

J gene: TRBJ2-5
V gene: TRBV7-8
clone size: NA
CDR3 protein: ASSATSGFQETQY

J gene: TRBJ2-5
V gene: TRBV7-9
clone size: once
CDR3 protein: ASSLRLAGGSETQY

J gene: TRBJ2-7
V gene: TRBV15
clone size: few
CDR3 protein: ATSRGDRTYEQY

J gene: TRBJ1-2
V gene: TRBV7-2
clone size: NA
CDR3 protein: ASSITGTVKDGYT

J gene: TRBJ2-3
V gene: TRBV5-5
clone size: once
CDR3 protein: ASSAGTNDIADTQY

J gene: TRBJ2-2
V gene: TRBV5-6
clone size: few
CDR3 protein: ASLRDRGELF

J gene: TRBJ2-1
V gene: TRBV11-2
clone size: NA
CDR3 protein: ASSLVHPTSVGYNEQF

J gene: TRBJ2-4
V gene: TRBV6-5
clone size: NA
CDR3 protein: ASRTRVDKNIQY

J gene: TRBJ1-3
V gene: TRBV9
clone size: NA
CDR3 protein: ASRGTGENTIY

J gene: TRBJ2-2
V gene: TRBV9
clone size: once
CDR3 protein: ASSVAGGPGELF

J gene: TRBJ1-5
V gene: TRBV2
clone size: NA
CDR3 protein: ASSEGLSERQPQH

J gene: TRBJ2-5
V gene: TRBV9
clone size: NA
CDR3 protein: ASSVGGWVGGSQETQY